Presented here are 26 T cell receptor beta chains from one specimen sequenced in a study of shared clonotypes between healthy human individuals. The protocol was immunoSEQ multiplex PCR, while the TCRdb copy is restricted to in-frame clones and leaves out a portion. This sample carries a few hundred thousand clones, about 70% of them seen once, and the ten largest clones take 10%. Sequenced sample: memory CD4+ T cells sorted from blood. Described subset: CD45RA-negative fraction. All receptors come from a man aged 25-45 years in good health.

J is TRBJ1-1 and V is TRBV6-4; D call uncertain. Germline CDR1 MRHNA, CDR2 SNTAGT. The CDR3 totals 15 residues. Trimming pared 0 bases from V and 2 bases from J, leaving 10 bases between. In DNA, the CDR3 is TGTGCCAGCAGTGACTCTCCGGACCTTAACACTGAAGCTTTCTTT. Translation gives CASSDSPDLNTEAFF.

The genes are TRBV4-1 and TRBJ2-1, with D perhaps TRBD1 or TRBD2 (5 bases each). In germline, CDR1 is MGHRA, CDR2 YSYEKL. V dropped 0 bases and J dropped 0 bases, with 15 bases sitting between them. The CDR3 extends over 18 amino acids. The CDR3, as DNA: TGCGCCAGCAGCCAAGACGTGGGACCTTTTAGCTCCTACAATGAGCAGTTCTTC. This codes for CASSQDVGPFSSYNEQFF.

This clone came up many times. V gene TRBV29-1 combines with J gene TRBJ2-5, with D perhaps TRBD1 (6 bases). This CDR3 comprises 14 residues. Germline assignment: CDR1 SQVTM and CDR2 ANQGSEA. V shed 1 base and J shed 2 bases, with 11 bases lying between them. CDR3 in DNA: TGCAGCGTTGAAGCATGGGACAATCAAGAGACCCAGTACTTC. Its translation is CSVEAWDNQETQYF. The full variable domain, with the rest looked up from reference TRBV29-1 and TRBJ2-5, is SAVISQKPSRDICQRGTSLTIQCQVDSQVTMMFWYRQQPGQSLTLIATANQGSEATYESGFVIDKFPISRPNLTFSTLTVSNMSPEDSSIYLCSVEAWDNQETQYFGPGTRLLVL.

By sample fraction, this clone is medium-sized (0.01 to 0.1%). The CDR3 DNA reads TGCAGTGCTAGTCATCAGGATACGCAGTATTTT. Translation: CSASHQDTQYF. The V gene is TRBV20-1, the J gene TRBJ2-3; no reliable D call. CDR1 DFQATT and CDR2 SNEGSKA come from the germline V gene (reference sequence). Trimming left V 3 bases short and J 6 bases short, with 7 bases between. The CDR3 totals 11 residues.

This clone was observed once. This chain joins TRBV7-2 and TRBJ2-7, with D tentatively TRBD1 or TRBD2 (5 bases each). Deletions cut 4 bases from V and 7 bases from J, with 17 bases between. The CDR3 is 14 amino acids. Per germline, CDR1 SGHTA and CDR2 FQGNSA. The CDR3 nucleotides are TGTGCCAGCAGCTCCGAGCGGTGGGGCAGGGAGCAGTACTTC. Protein: CASSSERWGREQYF.

A remark on this clone: The same CDR3 is also encoded by other DNA sequences in this sample. The rearrangement uses TRBV11-3 and TRBJ2-5, with D tentatively TRBD2 (5 bases). V gave up 1 base and J gave up 4 bases, with 10 bases separating them. Per germline, CDR1 SGHNT and CDR2 YENEEA. There are 14 residues in the CDR3. In DNA, the CDR3 is TGTGCCAGCAGCTTAGGCGGGCCGGGAGAGACCCAGTACTTC. Its translation is CASSLGGPGETQYF.

V usage is TRBV5-1 and J usage is TRBJ2-5; 13 positions match TRBD2. Trimming at V came to 4 bases and at J to 5 bases, leaving 2 bases not matched to a gene. The CDR3 runs 14 residues. Germline CDR1 and CDR2: SGHRS and YFSETQ. The CDR3 spells CASSPTSGRETQYF. The CDR3 nucleotides read TGCGCCAGCAGCCCGACTAGCGGGAGGGAGACCCAGTACTTC.

The gene calls are TRBV18 and TRBJ2-5; TRBD2 might be the D (5 bases). Per germline, CDR1 KGHSH and CDR2 LQKENI. Trimming took 4 bases from V and 1 from J, leaving 13 bases between them. CDR3 length: 15 amino acids. The CDR3 spells CASSLSLGGQETQYF. The CDR3 nucleotides read TGTGCCAGCTCACTGTCCCTCGGAGGCCAAGAGACCCAGTACTTC.

The chain joins TRBV5-1 to TRBJ1-1, with D possibly matching TRBD1 (5 bases). Germline CDR1 SGHRS, CDR2 YFSETQ. CDR3 size: 18 residues. Trimming took off 0 bases at V and 0 bases at J, with 18 bases between the two ends. CDR3 in amino acids: CASSLADGWRGMNTEAFF. CDR3 coding DNA: TGCGCCAGCAGCTTGGCCGACGGGTGGAGGGGAATGAACACTGAAGCTTTCTTT.

The chain combines TRBV29-1 with TRBJ2-1; D is perhaps TRBD2 (7 bases). Germline V gives CDR1 SQVTM, CDR2 ANQGSEA. V was trimmed by 6 bases and J by 0 bases, leaving 9 bases between them. The CDR3 length is 13 residues. The CDR3 sequence is CSVRGLSYNEQFF. The CDR3 DNA sequence: TGCAGCGTGCGGGGGCTCTCCTACAATGAGCAGTTCTTC.

The chain employs TRBV19 and TRBJ2-5; 7 bases align to TRBD2. CDR1 LNHDA and CDR2 SQIVND come from the germline V gene (reference sequence). CDR3 size: 15 residues. Unmatched junction bases numbered 3, after V lost 1 base and J lost 1 base. CDR3 protein: CASSIGPSGQETQYF. The CDR3 DNA follows: TGTGCCAGTAGTATAGGTCCTAGCGGCCAAGAGACCCAGTACTTC.

The chain joins TRBV21-1 to TRBJ2-7. TRBV21-1 represents a pseudogene. CDR3 length: 16 amino acids. The CDR3 region is CASSRPSTGTSYEQYF. CDR3 nucleotides: TGTGCCAGCAGCAGACCGAGTACGGGGACGTCCTACGAGCAGTACTTC.

V and J are TRBV19 and TRBJ1-4; D not certain. The CDR3 is made up of 15 amino acids. V lost 4 bases and J lost 0, with 9 bases in between. In germline, CDR1 is LNHDA, CDR2 SQIVND (reference sequence). CDR3 nucleotides: TGTGCCAGTAGTACGGGGAGAGCAACTAATGAAAAACTGTTTTTT. It codes for CASSTGRATNEKLFF.

The rearrangement uses TRBV11-3 and TRBJ2-1; the match to TRBD2 covers 10 bases. The J segment lost 8 bases and the V segment lost 5 bases, leaving 3 bases of the junction unmatched. The length of the CDR3 is 13 residues. CDR1 SGHNT and CDR2 YENEEA come from the germline V gene. DNA of the CDR3: TGTGCCAGCAGCGGCACTAGCGGGGATGAGCAGTTCTTC. This gives the protein CASSGTSGDEQFF.

The gene calls are TRBV5-6 and TRBJ2-1; 10 nucleotides match TRBD1. Germline V lookup: CDR1 SGHDT, CDR2 YYEEEE. The CDR3 consists of 15 residues. Trimming at V came to 5 bases and at J to 7 bases, leaving 9 bases not matched to a gene. The CDR3 DNA reads TGTGCCAGCAGTGACAGGGGGCGCGGTGAGAATGAGCAGTTCTTC. It codes for CASSDRGRGENEQFF.

J is TRBJ2-3 and V is TRBV7-2, with D unresolved. The germline CDR1 and CDR2 sequences are SGHTA and FQGNSA. The V gene lost 4 bases and the J gene lost 0 bases, with 11 bases spanning the gap. CDR3 length: 15 amino acids. The CDR3 nucleotides read TGTGCCAGCAGCTCCTGGAGTAGTAGCACAGATACGCAGTATTTT. This encodes CASSSWSSSTDTQYF.

This clone was detected once. V is TRBV7-1 and J is TRBJ2-2; TRBD2 is a possible D gene (5 bases). TRBV7-1 is treated as an ORF (open reading frame) with a function not yet certain. CDR3 length: 14 residues. V lost 6 bases to trimming and J lost 4 bases, with 12 bases between them. Here the CDR3 reads CASSLTGSTGELFF. The CDR3 nucleotides are TGTGCCAGCAGTCTAACGGGGTCCACCGGGGAGCTGTTTTTT.

The V call is TRBV6-1, the J call TRBJ1-5, with D possibly being TRBD1 (6 bases). The length of the CDR3 is 13 residues. Between the trimmed V and J ends, which lost 10 bases and 7 bases, there was a span of 17 bases. Germline CDR1 and CDR2: MNHNS and SASEGT. This chain's CDR3 is CATRGQGMQPQHF. DNA for the CDR3: TGTGCCACCCGGGGGCAGGGTATGCAGCCCCAGCATTTT.

CDR3 DNA sequence: TGCGCCAGCAGCCTGGGGGTGGGCAAAAACATTCAGTACTTC. This gives the protein CASSLGVGKNIQYF. This chain uses TRBV5-1 with TRBJ2-4; the D gene could be TRBD1 or TRBD2 (5 bases each). CDR3 size: 14 residues. Germline V lookup: CDR1 SGHRS, CDR2 YFSETQ. Trimming took off 4 bases at V and 3 bases at J, with 11 bases between the two ends.

The rearrangement uses TRBV30 and TRBJ1-1; D unresolved. CDR1 GTSNPN and CDR2 SVGIG come from the germline V gene (reference sequence). The germline V and J ends were trimmed by 7 bases and 4 bases, with 16 bases remaining between them. The CDR3 extends over 13 amino acids. The CDR3 here is CAYSEPGITEAFF. The CDR3 DNA sequence: TGTGCCTACTCAGAACCGGGGATCACTGAAGCTTTCTTT. Complete variable domain (other parts from reference TRBV30 and TRBJ1-1): SQTIHQWPATLVQPVGSPLSLECTVEGTSNPNLYWYRQAAGRGLQLLFYSVGIGQISSEVPQNLSASRPQDRQFILSSKKLLLSDSGFYLCAYSEPGITEAFFGQGTRLTVV.

The chain couples TRBV5-6 to TRBJ2-3, with 11 bases fitting TRBD1. Germline V gives CDR1 SGHDT, CDR2 YYEEEE. The J segment lost 8 bases and the V segment lost 4 bases, leaving 9 bases of the junction unmatched. The length of the CDR3 is 15 residues. The CDR3: CASSPGTGGSGTQYF. DNA of the CDR3: TGTGCCAGCAGCCCCGGGACAGGGGGTTCAGGTACGCAGTATTTT. Using reference TRBV5-6 and TRBJ2-3 for the parts outside the CDR3, the full variable domain is DAGVTQSPTHLIKTRGQQVTLRCSPKSGHDTVSWYQQALGQGPQFIFQYYEEEERQRGNFPDRFSGHQFPNYSSELNVNALLLGDSALYLCASSPGTGGSGTQYFGPGTRLTVL.

The chain is built from TRBV18 and TRBJ1-4; no definite D call. The V end lost 3 bases, the J end lost 3 bases, and 8 bases lay between the germline ends. This CDR3 is built from 14 residues. From germline, CDR1 is KGHSH and CDR2 LQKENI. The CDR3 protein is CASSPWPANEKLFF. CDR3 nucleotides: TGTGCCAGCTCACCTTGGCCGGCTAATGAAAAACTGTTTTTT.

In regard to this clone: Additional DNA sequences in this sample encode the identical CDR3. The chain carries TRBV18 and TRBJ2-1, with D hard to call. The V gene lost 3 bases and the J gene lost 6 bases, with 12 bases spanning the gap. The CDR3 loop spans 14 amino acids. Germline V CDR1 and CDR2: KGHSH, LQKENI. DNA of the CDR3: TGTGCCAGCTCACCTTCTTCGGGCCGCAATGAGCAGTTCTTC. This codes for CASSPSSGRNEQFF.

V is TRBV5-1 and J is TRBJ2-4, with 10 bases that match TRBD1. The trim removed 4 bases at V and 0 bases at J, leaving 4 bases unmatched. This CDR3 comprises 16 residues. The germline V gene has CDR1 SGHRS and CDR2 YFSETQ. This CDR3 is CASSRTGGRAKNIQYF. The CDR3, as DNA: TGCGCCAGCAGCCGGACAGGGGGGAGAGCCAAAAACATTCAGTACTTC. Variable domain in full (rest from reference TRBV5-1 and TRBJ2-4): KAGVTQTPRYLIKTRGQQVTLSCSPISGHRSVSWYQQTPGQGLQFLFEYFSETQRNKGNFPGRFSGRQFSNSRSEMNVSTLELGDSALYLCASSRTGGRAKNIQYFGAGTRLSVL.

This clone was recorded once. A much larger clone sits a single nucleotide away, making a read error possible. The CDR3 coding sequence is TGTGCCAGCAGTTTGGGACAGGGGAAAACGATTAGCAATCAGCCCCGGCATTTT. Translated: CASSLGQGKTISNQPRHF. The chain employs TRBV28 and TRBJ1-5; TRBD1 matches 10 bases. Germline loops: CDR1 MDHEN, CDR2 SYDVKM. The CDR3 extends over 18 amino acids.

This clone came up a few times. The V and J genes are TRBV12-2 and TRBJ1-5. TRBV12-2 is deemed a pseudogene. The CDR3 sequence is 17 residues long. The CDR3: CASRFVLEPGSNQPQHF. The CDR3 DNA sequence: TGTGCAAGTCGCTTCGTACTAGAACCAGGGTCCAATCAGCCCCAGCATTTT.